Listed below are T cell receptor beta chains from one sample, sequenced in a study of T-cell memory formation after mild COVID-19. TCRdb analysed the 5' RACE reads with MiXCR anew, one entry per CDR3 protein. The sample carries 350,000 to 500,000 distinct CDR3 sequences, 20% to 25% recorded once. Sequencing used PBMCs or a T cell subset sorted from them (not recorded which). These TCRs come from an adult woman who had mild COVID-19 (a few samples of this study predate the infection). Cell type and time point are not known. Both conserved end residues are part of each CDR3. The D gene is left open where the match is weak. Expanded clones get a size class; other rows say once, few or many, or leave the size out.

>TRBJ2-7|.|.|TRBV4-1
TGCGCCAGCAGCCAAGATAATAGGGGCCCGACTCGGTACGAGCAGTACTTC
CASSQDNRGPTRYEQYF
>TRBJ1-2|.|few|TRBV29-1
TGCAGCGTTGGGGTCGGCAGGGGAGGCTACACCTTC
CSVGVGRGGYTF
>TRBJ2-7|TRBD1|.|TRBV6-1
TGTGCCAGCGTACAGGGGGCCCACGAGCAGTACTTC
CASVQGAHEQYF
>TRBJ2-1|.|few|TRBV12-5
TGTGCTAGTGGTTTGGTACGAAGCGGCGGCTCCTACAATGAGCAGTTCTTC
CASGLVRSGGSYNEQFF
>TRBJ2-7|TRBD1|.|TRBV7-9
TGTGCCAGCAGCTATACGGACAGGTACGAGCAGTACTTC
CASSYTDRYEQYF
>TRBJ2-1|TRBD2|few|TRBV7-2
TGTGCCAGCACCCCAAGCCCGGGACTAGCGGCAATTAAGCAGTTCTTC
CASTPSPGLAAIKQFF
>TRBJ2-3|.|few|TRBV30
TGTGCCTGGAGTGTAATGGGCAGTGGGGCAGATACGCAGTATTTT
CAWSVMGSGADTQYF
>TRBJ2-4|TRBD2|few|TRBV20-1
TGCAGTGCTCCAAAGGCTACGGCGGGGGAAAACATTCAGTACTTC
CSAPKATAGENIQYF
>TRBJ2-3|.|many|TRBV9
TGTGCCAGCAGCGGGACTAACGGGGATACGCAGTATTTT
CASSGTNGDTQYF
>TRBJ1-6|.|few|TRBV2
TGTGCCAGCAAGAGGGACGAACCCCCTCTCTATAATTCACCCCTCCACTTT
CASKRDEPPLYNSPLHF
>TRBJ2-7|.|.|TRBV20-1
TGCAGTGCTCCTATGCGGGACACCAAATCCTACGAGCAGTACTTC
CSAPMRDTKSYEQYF
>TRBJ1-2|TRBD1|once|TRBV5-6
TGTGCCAGCAGCTGGCCCTATGTCGCGGGACAGGGCTACACCTTC
CASSWPYVAGQGYTF
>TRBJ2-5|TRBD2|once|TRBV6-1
TGTGCCAGCAGTGAAGCGCGGACTAGTCAAGAGACCCAGTACTTC
CASSEARTSQETQYF
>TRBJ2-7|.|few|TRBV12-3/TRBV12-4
TGTGCCAGCAGTTTGAGAACGACCTACGAGCAGTACTTC
CASSLRTTYEQYF
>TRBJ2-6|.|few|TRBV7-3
TGTGCCAGCAGCCTCGGACCGGAAAGAGCGGCCAACGTCCTGACTTTC
CASSLGPERAANVLTF
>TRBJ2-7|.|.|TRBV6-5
TGTGCCAGCAGTTACGGGGCGGGCTACTCCTACGAGCAGTACTTC
CASSYGAGYSYEQYF
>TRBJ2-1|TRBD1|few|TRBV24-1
TGTGCCACCAGTGATTGGGCTAACCCGGGACAGGGGTCACATGAGCAGTTCTTC
CATSDWANPGQGSHEQFF
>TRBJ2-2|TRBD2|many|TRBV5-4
TGTGCCAGCAGCCCTTTGACTAGCCTCAACACCGGGGAGCTGTTTTTT
CASSPLTSLNTGELFF
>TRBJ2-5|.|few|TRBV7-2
TGTGCCAGCAGCTTAGGCGGTGCAGGGCGGGAGACCCAGTACTTC
CASSLGGAGRETQYF
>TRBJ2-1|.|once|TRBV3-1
TGTGCCAGCAGCTCTTTCCGACTCAATGAGCAGTTCTTC
CASSSFRLNEQFF
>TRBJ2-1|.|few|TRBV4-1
TGCGCCAGCAGTTGGAGCTCCTACAATGAGCAGTTCTTC
CASSWSSYNEQFF
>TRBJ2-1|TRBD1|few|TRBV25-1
TGTGCCAGCAGTGACTCCTCCGGGACAGGCCCCTACAATGAGCAGTTCTTC
CASSDSSGTGPYNEQFF
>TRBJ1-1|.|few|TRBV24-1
TGTGCCACCAGTGCGTATGAGGACACTGAAGCTTTCTTT
CATSAYEDTEAFF
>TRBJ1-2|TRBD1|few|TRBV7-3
TGTGCCAGCAGCTTAAATTTACCGGGACAGGGCAACTATGGCTACACCTTC
CASSLNLPGQGNYGYTF
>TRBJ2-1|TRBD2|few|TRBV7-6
TGTGCCAGCAGCCCCCGACTAGCGGGGGGGCAGAATGAGCAGTTCTTC
CASSPRLAGGQNEQFF
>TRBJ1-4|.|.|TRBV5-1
TGCGCCAGCAGCCGCAGAAGGCTGGGTGTGGATGAAAAACTGTTTTTT
CASSRRRLGVDEKLFF
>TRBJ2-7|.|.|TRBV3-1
TGTGCCAGCAGCCAAGACTTGGTCCTCACGCCCATCGAGCAGTACTTC
CASSQDLVLTPIEQYF
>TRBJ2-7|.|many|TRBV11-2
TGTGCCAGCAGCGTCCCGTTTCGACAAGCCTACGAGCAGTACTTC
CASSVPFRQAYEQYF
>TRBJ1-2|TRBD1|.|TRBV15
TGTGCCACCAGCCTGATCAGGGGGCCGAAAGGCTACACCTTC
CATSLIRGPKGYTF
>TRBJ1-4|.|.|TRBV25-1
TGTGCCAGCAGTGACTACGGTGAAAAACTGTTTTTT
CASSDYGEKLFF
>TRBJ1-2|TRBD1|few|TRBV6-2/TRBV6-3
TGTGCCAGCAGTTCTCAACCAGGGGGCTATGGCTACACCTTC
CASSSQPGGYGYTF
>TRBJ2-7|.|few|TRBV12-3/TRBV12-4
TGTGCCAGCAGTTTTGGCGGCCGCGCCTACGAGCAGTACTTC
CASSFGGRAYEQYF
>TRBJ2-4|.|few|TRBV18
TGTGCCAGCTCACCCAACCTTGAGGCAGGGGTGGTGGCCAAAAACATTCAGTACTTC
CASSPNLEAGVVAKNIQYF
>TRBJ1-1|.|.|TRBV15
TGTGCCACCAGAGCGGGGGGGAAGAACACTGAAGCTTTCTTT
CATRAGGKNTEAFF
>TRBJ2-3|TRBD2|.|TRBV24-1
TGTGCCACCAGTGATTTTGCGGGGGGAGGCACAGATACGCAGTATTTT
CATSDFAGGGTDTQYF
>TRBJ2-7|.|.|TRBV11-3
TGTGCCAGCAGCTCAACAGTGGCCTTGGCCCACGAGCAGTACTTC
CASSSTVALAHEQYF
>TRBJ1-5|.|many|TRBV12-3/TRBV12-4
TGTGCCAGCAGTTTAGAACTTCAGCCCCAGCATTTT
CASSLELQPQHF
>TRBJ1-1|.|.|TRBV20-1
TGCAGTGCTAACCGGGAACGGGGGGAAGCTTTCTTT
CSANRERGEAFF
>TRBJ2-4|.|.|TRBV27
TGTGCCAGCAGGTCTATTGGGAACATTCAGTACTTC
CASRSIGNIQYF
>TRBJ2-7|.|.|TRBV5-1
TGCGCCAGCAGCTTAGAAAGCGTGAGCGAGCAGTACTTC
CASSLESVSEQYF
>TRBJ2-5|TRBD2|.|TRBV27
TGTGCCAGCAGAGGGGGGTTGGCGCGGGGGGGCCAGGAGACCCAGTACTTC
CASRGGLARGGQETQYF
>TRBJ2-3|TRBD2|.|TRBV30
TGTGCCTGGACGCGGGGGGTTAGCACCGATACGCAGTATTTT
CAWTRGVSTDTQYF
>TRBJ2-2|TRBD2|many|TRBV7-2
TGTGCCAGCAGCCCGACTAGCGGGAGACCCGGGGAGCTGTTTTTT
CASSPTSGRPGELFF
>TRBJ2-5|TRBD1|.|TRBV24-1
TGTGCCACCAGTGCAGGGGGTCAAGAGACCCAGTACTTC
CATSAGGQETQYF
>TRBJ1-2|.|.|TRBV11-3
TGTGCCAGCAGCCCACGAGGGCGAGGGAACTATGGCTACACCTTC
CASSPRGRGNYGYTF
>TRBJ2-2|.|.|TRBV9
TGTGCCAGCAGCGTAGTTGCTGGGGAGCTGTTTTTT
CASSVVAGELFF
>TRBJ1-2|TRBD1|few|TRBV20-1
TGCAGTGCTAGAGACCCCGACGGCTGGACAGGGCTTTATAACTATGGCTACACCTTC
CSARDPDGWTGLYNYGYTF
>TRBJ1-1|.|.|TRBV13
TGTGCCAGCAGCTCCACGACACGCTTAGGGACTGAAGCTTTCTTT
CASSSTTRLGTEAFF
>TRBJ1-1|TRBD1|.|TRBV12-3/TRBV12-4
TGTGCCAGCAGCTCAGGACAGGGGGGGACGAACACTGAAGCTTTCTTT
CASSSGQGGTNTEAFF
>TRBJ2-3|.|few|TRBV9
TGTGCCAGCAGCGTAGGTTCCTCGGTCCCTCCGAGATGGCAGTATTTT
CASSVGSSVPPRWQYF
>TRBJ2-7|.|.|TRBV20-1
TGCAGTGCTAGTACGGATGGCCCCTACGAGCAGTACTTC
CSASTDGPYEQYF
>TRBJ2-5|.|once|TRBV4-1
TGCGCCAGCAGCCAGGTCGGACAGAGCCCTACCCAAGAGACCCAGTACTTC
CASSQVGQSPTQETQYF
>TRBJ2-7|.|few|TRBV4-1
TGCGCCAGCAGCCAAGCCCCGGTGTACGAGCAGTACTTC
CASSQAPVYEQYF